This T cell receptor (beta chain) was captured in a study of cytomegalovirus exposure and HLA in healthy donors. Points from the study as a whole: In a later analysis, HLA-associated TCR beta chains were more clonally expanded than equally common others.

13 Jbeta primers and 60 Vbeta primers were used for the PCR. Clones were read by immunoSEQ multiplex PCR, and TCRdb kept only the in-frame ones, dropping some. Of 100,000 to 120,000 clones detected, over 65% appear once; the ten largest clones hold more than 8%. A word on this clone: Its target is not known.

Germline V gene lookup returns CDR1 SGHDT and CDR2 YYEEEE. The ends were cut back, 0 bases at V and 5 bases at J, with 8 bases in the middle. The CDR3 sequence is 14 residues long. V is TRBV5-6 and J is TRBJ1-4, with unresolved D. Sequencing input: PBMCs. This receptor was taken from a man between 35 and 55 years old in good health and CMV-seropositive. The CDR3 is CASSLGQINEKLFF. CDR3 DNA sequence: TGTGCCAGCAGCTTGGGGCAGATAAATGAAAAACTGTTTTTT.